A selection of T cell receptor beta chains follows, all from one sample in a study of response to subunit inactivated influenza vaccine. One entry per CDR3 protein, called by TCRdb with MiXCR from the RT-PCR reads. The sample has 650,000 to 800,000 distinct CDR3 sequences; approximately 14% are singletons. This material consisted of PBMCs from blood, taken less than 15 days before vaccination. Every receptor here comes from a man over 45 who received an inactivated influenza vaccine. The CDR3 runs from the conserved cysteine through the conserved F or W. D genes are given only for firm matches. Clone sizes are given selectively: once, few, many, or a class where the clone is expanded.

>TRBJ2-3|NA|NA|TRBV20-1
CSAITGFPDHTDTQYF
TGCAGTGCGATCACGGGATTCCCGGACCATACAGATACGCAGTATTTT
>TRBJ2-1|NA|few|TRBV4-2
CASSDNGAEQFF
TGTGCCAGCAGCGACAATGGTGCCGAGCAGTTCTTC
>TRBJ2-3|TRBD2|many|TRBV5-4
CASSGLAGADTQYF
TGTGCCAGCAGCGGACTAGCGGGAGCAGATACGCAGTATTTT
>TRBJ2-3|TRBD2|NA|TRBV12-3/TRBV12-4
CASSPGPLADTQYF
TGTGCCAGCAGTCCGGGGCCACTAGCGGATACGCAGTATTTT
>TRBJ2-3|NA|NA|TRBV12-3/TRBV12-4
CASSFLGGDTQYF
TGTGCCAGCAGTTTTTTAGGGGGAGATACGCAGTATTTT
>TRBJ1-4|NA|NA|TRBV19
CASSMGGPRATNEKLFF
TGTGCCAGTAGTATGGGCGGCCCGAGAGCAACTAATGAAAAACTGTTTTTT
>TRBJ2-3|TRBD2|NA|TRBV6-4
CASSEAREGEDTQYF
TGTGCCAGCAGTGAGGCGCGGGAGGGGGAAGATACGCAGTATTTT
>TRBJ1-1|TRBD1|few|TRBV4-2
CASSHLLGQGNTEAFF
TGTGCCAGCAGCCACCTCTTGGGACAGGGAAACACTGAAGCTTTCTTT
>TRBJ1-1|NA|few|TRBV4-2
CASSQEWDTEAFF
TGTGCCAGCAGCCAAGAGTGGGACACTGAAGCTTTCTTT
>TRBJ2-7|NA|few|TRBV6-2/TRBV6-3
CASSPHAREQYF
TGTGCCAGCAGTCCCCATGCCCGCGAGCAGTACTTC
>TRBJ2-3|TRBD2|NA|TRBV12-3/TRBV12-4
CASRLAGGGTDTQYF
TGTGCCAGCAGATTAGCGGGAGGTGGGACAGATACGCAGTATTTT
>TRBJ2-1|TRBD1|many|TRBV5-1
CASSLLGTGLFNEQFF
TGCGCCAGCAGCTTGTTGGGGACAGGGTTATTCAATGAGCAGTTCTTC
>TRBJ1-5|NA|few|TRBV12-3/TRBV12-4
CASSLAQGRSPQHF
TGTGCCAGCAGTTTAGCGCAGGGCAGGTCGCCCCAGCATTTT
>TRBJ1-3|NA|NA|TRBV20-1
CSARGPGSSGNTIYF
TGCAGTGCTAGAGGCCCAGGGAGCTCTGGAAACACCATATATTTT
>TRBJ2-3|NA|many|TRBV20-1
CSAPGSGTDTQYF
TGCAGTGCCCCCGGAAGCGGCACAGATACGCAGTATTTT
>TRBJ2-7|TRBD1|NA|TRBV14
CASSHHSGQSSYEQYF
TGTGCCAGCAGCCACCATTCGGGACAGAGCTCCTACGAGCAGTACTTC
>TRBJ2-1|TRBD2|few|TRBV20-1
CSARPDLAGGRGEQFF
TGCAGTGCTAGACCCGACTTAGCGGGAGGGAGGGGGGAGCAGTTCTTC
>TRBJ2-5|NA|few|TRBV7-9
CASSPTLSGLLQETQYF
TGTGCCAGCAGCCCTACATTGTCCGGCCTACTACAAGAGACCCAGTACTTC
>TRBJ2-2|NA|many|TRBV5-1
CASSPLRTGELFF
TGCGCCAGCAGCCCCCTAAGGACCGGGGAGCTGTTTTTT
>TRBJ2-2|NA|few|TRBV18
CASSPSWTSTLPTNTGELFF
TGTGCCAGCTCACCTTCGTGGACAAGCACCCTCCCTACGAACACCGGGGAGCTGTTTTTT
>TRBJ1-1|NA|few|TRBV13
CASSLEIGLNTEAFF
TGTGCCAGCAGCTTAGAAATTGGTTTGAACACTGAAGCTTTCTTT
>TRBJ2-6|NA|few|TRBV12-3/TRBV12-4
CASSYSYRVEGANVLTF
TGTGCCAGCAGTTACAGCTACAGGGTAGAAGGGGCCAACGTCCTGACTTTC
>TRBJ2-5|TRBD1|NA|TRBV28
CASSRDSQEETQYF
TGTGCCAGCAGCCGGGACAGCCAAGAAGAGACCCAGTACTTC
>TRBJ2-7|TRBD2|few|TRBV3-1
CASSQRPSGTYEQYF
TGTGCCAGCAGCCAACGTCCTAGCGGGACCTACGAGCAGTACTTC
>TRBJ2-1|NA|NA|TRBV10-3
CAISETSLIGGRNEQFF
TGTGCCATCAGTGAGACCTCATTGATAGGGGGTCGGAATGAGCAGTTCTTC
>TRBJ2-5|TRBD2|NA|TRBV7-2
CASSRGLALETQYF
TGTGCCAGCAGCCGAGGACTAGCGCTGGAGACCCAGTACTTC
>TRBJ2-2|NA|NA|TRBV5-6
CASSWDSYTGELFF
TGTGCCAGCAGCTGGGACTCCTACACCGGGGAGCTGTTTTTT
>TRBJ2-1|NA|few|TRBV9
CASSVVRGSYNEQFF
TGTGCCAGCAGCGTAGTTCGCGGCTCCTACAATGAGCAGTTCTTC
>TRBJ2-2|TRBD1|NA|TRBV12-3/TRBV12-4
CASSAGGWNTGELFF
TGTGCCAGCAGTGCAGGGGGCTGGAACACCGGGGAGCTGTTTTTT
>TRBJ1-4|TRBD1|many|TRBV4-2
CASSQDGTENEKLFF
TGTGCCAGCAGCCAGGACGGGACAGAAAATGAAAAACTGTTTTTT
>TRBJ2-3|NA|NA|TRBV12-3/TRBV12-4
CASSFQETDTQYF
TGTGCCAGCAGTTTTCAGGAAACAGATACGCAGTATTTT
>TRBJ1-3|TRBD1|few|TRBV9
CASSDGQGAGGNTIYF
TGTGCCAGCAGCGACGGACAGGGGGCAGGTGGAAACACCATATATTTT
>TRBJ2-3|NA|NA|TRBV7-2
CASSPSAQRKQYF
TGTGCCAGCAGCCCATCCGCGCAACGTAAGCAGTATTTT
>TRBJ2-4|NA|few|TRBV28
CASSSWLAKNIQYF
TGTGCCAGCAGTTCGTGGCTGGCCAAAAACATTCAGTACTTC
>TRBJ1-5|NA|few|TRBV4-3
CASSSRVGGNQPQHF
TGCGCCAGCAGCTCCAGAGTCGGAGGCAATCAGCCCCAGCATTTT
>TRBJ2-1|TRBD2|few|TRBV12-3/TRBV12-4
CASSLGLASVNEQFF
TGTGCCAGCAGTCTGGGACTAGCCAGTGTGAATGAGCAGTTCTTC
>TRBJ2-1|NA|NA|TRBV10-3
CAISELSTPRNEQFF
TGTGCCATCAGTGAGCTGTCTACTCCCCGGAATGAGCAGTTCTTC
>TRBJ2-7|NA|many|TRBV7-8
CASSPGPEDEQYF
TGTGCCAGCAGCCCCGGACCCGAGGACGAGCAGTACTTC
>TRBJ1-1|NA|many|TRBV20-1
CSAREWGYGGSGNTEAFF
TGCAGTGCTAGAGAGTGGGGATACGGAGGGTCGGGGAACACTGAAGCTTTCTTT